This is a list of T cell receptor beta chains from one sample in a study of shared clonotypes between healthy human individuals. Generated by immunoSEQ multiplex PCR, the TCRdb table keeps only in-frame clones and is missing some. This repertoire shows 650,000 to 750,000 clones, 72% found once; its top ten account for less than 2%. The sequenced sample consisted of memory CD4+ T cells sorted from blood. The source of these receptors is a woman in her thirties in good health. Both conserved end residues are part of each CDR3. Fields, in order: V gene, D gene, J gene, clone size, CDR3 DNA, CDR3 protein. D genes are given only for firm matches. Expanded clones are given a class, and other clones once, few, many or no size at all.

>TRBV13|-|TRBJ1-2|few
TGTGCCAGCAGCTTAGCTCGGGGGGCGGGTGGCTACACCTTC
CASSLARGAGGYTF
>TRBV19|TRBD1|TRBJ1-5|-
TGTGCCAGTCGGGGGACAGGGGGAAATCAGCCCCAGCATTTT
CASRGTGGNQPQHF
>TRBV7-6|-|TRBJ1-2|once
TGTGCCAGCAGCCATATCCGGGAAGCAAACTATGGCTACACCTTC
CASSHIREANYGYTF
>TRBV2|-|TRBJ2-3|-
TGTGCCAGCAGTGGGGGGCTTCGCACAGATACGCAGTATTTT
CASSGGLRTDTQYF
>TRBV6-5|-|TRBJ1-5|-
TGTGCCAGCAGTACCCAGAGAGATCAGCCCCAGCATTTT
CASSTQRDQPQHF
>TRBV5-1|TRBD2|TRBJ2-5|few
TGCGCCAGCAGCTTGGTTGGACTAGCGCAAGAGACCCAGTACTTC
CASSLVGLAQETQYF
>TRBV6-1|TRBD1|TRBJ2-7|-
TGTGCCAGCAGTGAAAGACAGGGGGGGTACGAGCAGTACTTC
CASSERQGGYEQYF
>TRBV18|-|TRBJ2-7|once
TGTGCCAGCTCACCGGGCATCAGCCGGTCCTACGAGCAGTACTTC
CASSPGISRSYEQYF
>TRBV7-2|-|TRBJ2-1|-
TGTGCCAGCAGCCGAAGTTTGAATGAGCAGTTCTTC
CASSRSLNEQFF
>TRBV6-1|-|TRBJ2-2|few
TGTGCCAGCAGCTGGGACGCTGGAAACACCGGGGAGCTGTTTTTT
CASSWDAGNTGELFF
>TRBV15|-|TRBJ2-3|-
TGTGCCACCAGCAGAGCAAGGGGAACAACAGATACGCAGTATTTT
CATSRARGTTDTQYF
>TRBV5-4|TRBD2|TRBJ2-3|-
TGTGCCAGCAGCGGCGGGACTAGCGGGAGTGGGGTCACAGATACGCAGTATTTT
CASSGGTSGSGVTDTQYF
>TRBV11-2|TRBD1|TRBJ2-5|-
TGTGCCAGCAGCTTAGGGACAGGGAAAGAGACCCAGTACTTC
CASSLGTGKETQYF
>TRBV2|-|TRBJ2-3|-
TGTGCCAGCAGTCCGCCCAGTTGGCAGTATTTT
CASSPPSWQYF
>TRBV18|TRBD1|TRBJ2-3|-
TGTGCCAGCTCTCGGGACAGGGGCACAGATACGCAGTATTTT
CASSRDRGTDTQYF
>TRBV28|-|TRBJ2-1|-
TGTGCCAGCGGGAGGACGGATTACAATGAGCAGTTCTTC
CASGRTDYNEQFF
>TRBV28|TRBD2|TRBJ2-3|-
TGTGCCAGCGAGTTCTCCCCCGGGGCAGGGAGGGGCACAGATACGCAGTATTTT
CASEFSPGAGRGTDTQYF
>TRBV27|-|TRBJ2-7|many
TGTGCCAGCAGTTTATCGCAGGTGGGTGAGCAGTACTTC
CASSLSQVGEQYF
>TRBV5-1|-|TRBJ1-1|-
TGCGCCAGCAGCACGGGGAGCACTGAAGCTTTCTTT
CASSTGSTEAFF
>TRBV7-9|-|TRBJ1-2|-
TGTGCCAGCAGCTTAGCGTTAGGTGTGAAAAATGGCTACACCTTC
CASSLALGVKNGYTF
>TRBV27|-|TRBJ1-6|-
TGTGCCAGCGCCTCGACTAATTCACCCCTCCACTTT
CASASTNSPLHF
>TRBV21-1|-|TRBJ1-5|-
TGTGCCAGCAGCCAGGACAGGGGAGACAATCAGCCCCAGCATTTT
CASSQDRGDNQPQHF
>TRBV2|TRBD1|TRBJ2-1|-
TGTGCCAGCAGATACGGACAGGAACACTCGGATGAGCAGTTCTTC
CASRYGQEHSDEQFF
>TRBV5-1|TRBD1|TRBJ2-2|-
TGCGCCAGCAGCTGGACAGGGGAGGTGGAGCTGTTTTTT
CASSWTGEVELFF
>TRBV2|-|TRBJ2-2|-
TGTGCCAGCAGTTTTCCGAACACCGGGGAGCTGTTTTTT
CASSFPNTGELFF
>TRBV6-4|TRBD2|TRBJ2-3|many
TGTGCCAGCAGTGGGACGGGAGGGCCTCTAGATACGCAGTATTTT
CASSGTGGPLDTQYF
>TRBV4-1|TRBD2|TRBJ2-7|-
TGCGCCAGCAGCCAACTAGCGGGAGGCTTTTACGAGCAGTACTTC
CASSQLAGGFYEQYF
>TRBV29-1|TRBD2|TRBJ2-1|-
TGCAGCGTTTCACCCCCCACTAGCGGGAGGGCCCTGGATGAGCAGTTCTTC
CSVSPPTSGRALDEQFF
>TRBV15|-|TRBJ2-3|-
TGTGCCACCAGCAGAGCTAGCGTCCTCACAGATACGCAGTATTTT
CATSRASVLTDTQYF
>TRBV2|-|TRBJ2-2|many
TGTGCCAGCATGAGGACCAACACCGGGGAGCTGTTTTTT
CASMRTNTGELFF
>TRBV11-2|-|TRBJ1-1|once
TGTGCCAGCAGACAACCGGGAGGTCACCCTCCGGAAGCTTTCTTT
CASRQPGGHPPEAFF
>TRBV7-9|-|TRBJ2-1|few
TGTGCCAGCGCTAGCGCACACCGAGAAAATGAGCAGTTCTTC
CASASAHRENEQFF
>TRBV2|-|TRBJ2-6|-
TGTGCCAGCAGTGTCGGAGGGGGGGAGGACGTCCTGACTTTC
CASSVGGGEDVLTF
>TRBV6-1|TRBD2|TRBJ2-2|-
TGTGCCAGCAGTGAAGCGCATAGAACTAGCGGGAGAGGGGAGCTGTTTTTT
CASSEAHRTSGRGELFF
>TRBV30|-|TRBJ2-7|-
TGTGCCTGGGACAGCCTGACCAACAGTGCGAGCTCCTACGAGCAGTACTTC
CAWDSLTNSASSYEQYF
>TRBV7-9|TRBD2|TRBJ2-2|-
TGTGCCAGCAGCACCCCCCGGGCTAGCGGGGCCTCGGCCGGGGAGCTGTTTTTT
CASSTPRASGASAGELFF
>TRBV18|-|TRBJ1-1|many
TGTGCCAGCTCACCACCGGTATCCTCTGAAGCTTTCTTT
CASSPPVSSEAFF
>TRBV19|-|TRBJ1-2|-
TGTGCCAGTAGTACTGGGAATAATTATGGCTACACCTTC
CASSTGNNYGYTF
>TRBV5-1|TRBD2|TRBJ2-7|-
TGCGCCAGCAGCTTAGGTCCGGGGGGCTCCTACGAGCAGTACTTC
CASSLGPGGSYEQYF
>TRBV12-5|TRBD2|TRBJ2-1|-
TGTGCTAGTGGTTTGACCCAGCTAGCGGCACAAGCCGGTGAGCAGTTCTTC
CASGLTQLAAQAGEQFF
>TRBV7-6|TRBD2|TRBJ2-3|-
TGTGCCAGCAGCTCCCCGTGGGGGGGTCCGGGACTAGCGGGAGGAGGCACAGATACGCAGTATTTT
CASSSPWGGPGLAGGGTDTQYF
>TRBV18|-|TRBJ1-5|-
TGTGCCAGCTCACTGGCAGCAAATCAGCCCCAGCATTTT
CASSLAANQPQHF
>TRBV19|TRBD2|TRBJ2-3|-
TGTGCCAGTAGGACGTATGCGGGAGGTTTAACAGATACGCAGTATTTT
CASRTYAGGLTDTQYF
>TRBV5-1|-|TRBJ2-5|-
TGCGCCAGCAGCTTGGGTTCCGAACAAGAGACCCAGTACTTC
CASSLGSEQETQYF
>TRBV28|TRBD1|TRBJ2-3|-
TGTGCCAGCAGTTTTACAGGGGGCGGTCGGATGAGCACAGATACGCAGTATTTT
CASSFTGGGRMSTDTQYF
>TRBV5-8|-|TRBJ1-5|few
TGTGCCAGCAGCTTGGTTAATCAGCCCCAGCATTTT
CASSLVNQPQHF
>TRBV9|-|TRBJ2-2|once
TGTGCCAGCAGCGCCGTAGGAGTCACCGGGGAGCTGTTTTTT
CASSAVGVTGELFF
>TRBV15|TRBD1|TRBJ2-7|-
TGTGCCACCAGCAGAGGTGGACAGGCGGACTACGAGCAGTACTTC
CATSRGGQADYEQYF
>TRBV30|-|TRBJ2-3|-
TGTGCCTGGAGTGTACGAGGCAGCACAGATACGCAGTATTTT
CAWSVRGSTDTQYF
>TRBV19|-|TRBJ1-1|once
TGTGCCAGTAGGTCCCCTCTGCTGAACACTGAAGCTTTCTTT
CASRSPLLNTEAFF
>TRBV5-1|-|TRBJ2-2|-
TGCGCCAGCAGCTTAAAGGCGGTCGGGGAGCTGTTTTTT
CASSLKAVGELFF
>TRBV28|-|TRBJ1-2|-
TGTGCCAGCAGTTTGACCCGCGGGAGCTACACCTTC
CASSLTRGSYTF
>TRBV11-2|-|TRBJ2-6|once
TGTGCCAGCAGCTTCGGAATCAAGCAACAAAGTCGGGCCAACGTCCTGACTTTC
CASSFGIKQQSRANVLTF
>TRBV11-2|-|TRBJ2-1|-
TGTGCCAGCAGCTTCGGTCCTCGCTCCTACAATGAGCAGTTCTTC
CASSFGPRSYNEQFF
>TRBV29-1|-|TRBJ2-7|-
TGCAGCGTTGCGGGGGGCACCTACGAGCAGTACTTC
CSVAGGTYEQYF